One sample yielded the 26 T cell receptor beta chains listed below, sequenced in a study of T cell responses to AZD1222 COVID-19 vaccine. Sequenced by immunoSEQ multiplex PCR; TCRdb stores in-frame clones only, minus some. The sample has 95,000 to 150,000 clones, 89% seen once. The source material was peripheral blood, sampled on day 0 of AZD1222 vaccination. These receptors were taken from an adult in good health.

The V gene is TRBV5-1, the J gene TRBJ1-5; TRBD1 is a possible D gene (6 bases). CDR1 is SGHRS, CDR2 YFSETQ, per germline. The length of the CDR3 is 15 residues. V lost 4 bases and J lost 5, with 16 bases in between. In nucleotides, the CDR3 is TGCGCCAGCAGCCTGGACGGGAAGGGGGATCAGCCCCAGCATTTT. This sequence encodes CASSLDGKGDQPQHF.

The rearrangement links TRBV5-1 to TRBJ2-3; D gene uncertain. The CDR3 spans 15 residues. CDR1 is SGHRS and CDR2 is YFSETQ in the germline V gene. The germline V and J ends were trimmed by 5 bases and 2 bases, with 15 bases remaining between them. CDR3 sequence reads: CASRRMSRDTDTQYF. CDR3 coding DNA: TGCGCCAGCAGAAGAATGTCAAGGGACACAGATACGCAGTATTTT.

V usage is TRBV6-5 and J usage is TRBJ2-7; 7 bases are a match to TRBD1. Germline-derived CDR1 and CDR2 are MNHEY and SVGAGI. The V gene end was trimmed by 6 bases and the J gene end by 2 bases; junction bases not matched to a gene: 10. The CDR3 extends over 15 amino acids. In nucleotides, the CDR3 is TGTGCCAGCAGCCCCTCCCAGGGGGTCGCCTACGAGCAGTACTTC. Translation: CASSPSQGVAYEQYF.

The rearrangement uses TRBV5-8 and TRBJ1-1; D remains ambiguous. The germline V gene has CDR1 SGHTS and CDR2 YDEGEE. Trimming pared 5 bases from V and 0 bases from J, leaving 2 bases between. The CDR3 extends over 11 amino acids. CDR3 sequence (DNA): TGTGCCAGCAGGATGAACACTGAAGCTTTCTTT. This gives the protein CASRMNTEAFF.

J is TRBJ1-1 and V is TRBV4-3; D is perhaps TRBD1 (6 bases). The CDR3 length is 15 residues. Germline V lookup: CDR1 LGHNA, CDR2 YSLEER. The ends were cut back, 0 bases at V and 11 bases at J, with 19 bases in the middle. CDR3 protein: CASSQEGTTGGGAFF. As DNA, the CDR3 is TGCGCCAGCAGCCAAGAGGGGACAACTGGAGGGGGGGCTTTCTTT.

The CDR3 nucleotides are TGTGCCAGTAGGGGCGACAGGGCGGTGAGCAATCAGCCCCAGCATTTT. This gives the protein CASRGDRAVSNQPQHF. J is TRBJ1-5 and V is TRBV19, with 7 bases matching TRBD1. Germline CDR1 is LNHDA and CDR2 is SQIVND (reference sequence). The trim removed 6 bases at V and 1 base at J, leaving 9 bases unmatched. The CDR3 consists of 16 residues. Full variable domain (outside the CDR3, taken from reference TRBV19 and TRBJ1-5): DGGITQSPKYLFRKEGQNVTLSCEQNLNHDAMYWYRQDPGQGLRLIYYSQIVNDFQKGDIAEGYSVSREKKESFPLTVTSAQKNPTAFYLCASRGDRAVSNQPQHFGDGTRLSIL.

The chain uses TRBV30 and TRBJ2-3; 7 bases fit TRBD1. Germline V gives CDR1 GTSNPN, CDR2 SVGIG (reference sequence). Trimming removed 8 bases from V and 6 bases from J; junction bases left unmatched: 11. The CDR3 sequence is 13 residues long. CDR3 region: CATNRGIRDTQYF. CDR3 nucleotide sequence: TGTGCCACCAACAGGGGAATAAGGGATACGCAGTATTTT. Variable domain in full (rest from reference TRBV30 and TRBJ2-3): SQTIHQWPATLVQPVGSPLSLECTVEGTSNPNLYWYRQAAGRGLQLLFYSVGIGQISSEVPQNLSASRPQDRQFILSSKKLLLSDSGFYLCATNRGIRDTQYFGPGTRLTVL.

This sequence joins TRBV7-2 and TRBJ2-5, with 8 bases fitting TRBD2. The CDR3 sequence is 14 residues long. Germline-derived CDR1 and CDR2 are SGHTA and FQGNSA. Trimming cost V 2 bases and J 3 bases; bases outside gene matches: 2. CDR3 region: CASSLNSGEETQYF. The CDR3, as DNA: TGTGCCAGCAGCTTAAATAGCGGGGAAGAGACCCAGTACTTC.

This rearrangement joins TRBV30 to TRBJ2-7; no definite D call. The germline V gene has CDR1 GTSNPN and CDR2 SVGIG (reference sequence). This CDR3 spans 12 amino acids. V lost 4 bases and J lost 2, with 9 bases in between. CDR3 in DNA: TGTGCCTGGACTAACAAAGCCTACGAGCAGTACTTC. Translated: CAWTNKAYEQYF.

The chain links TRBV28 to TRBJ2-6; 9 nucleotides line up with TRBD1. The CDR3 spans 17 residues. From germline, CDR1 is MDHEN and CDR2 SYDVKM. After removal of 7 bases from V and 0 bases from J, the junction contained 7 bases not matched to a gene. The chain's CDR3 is CASTRGTGSSGANVLTF. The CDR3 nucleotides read TGTGCCAGCACAAGGGGGACAGGGTCCTCTGGGGCCAACGTCCTGACTTTC.

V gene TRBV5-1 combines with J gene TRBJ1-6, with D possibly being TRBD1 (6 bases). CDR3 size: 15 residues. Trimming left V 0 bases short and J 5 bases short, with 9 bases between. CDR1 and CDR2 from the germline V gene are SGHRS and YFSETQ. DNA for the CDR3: TGCGCCAGCAGCTTGGCTACAGGGAATAATTCACCCCTCCACTTT. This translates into CASSLATGNNSPLHF.

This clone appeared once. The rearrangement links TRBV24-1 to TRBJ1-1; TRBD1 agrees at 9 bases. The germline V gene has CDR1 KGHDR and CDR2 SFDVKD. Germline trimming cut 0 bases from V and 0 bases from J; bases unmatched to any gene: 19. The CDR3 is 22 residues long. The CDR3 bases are TGTGCCACCAGTGATTTGCATCCCACAGGCGACCGACAGGGGGTTATGAACACTGAAGCTTTCTTT. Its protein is CATSDLHPTGDRQGVMNTEAFF.

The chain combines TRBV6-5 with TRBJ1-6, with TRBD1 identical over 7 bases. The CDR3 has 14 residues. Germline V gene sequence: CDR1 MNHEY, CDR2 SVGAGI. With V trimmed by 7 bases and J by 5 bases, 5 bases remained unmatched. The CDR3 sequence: CASNPGTDNSPLHF. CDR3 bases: TGTGCCAGCAATCCCGGGACAGATAATTCACCCCTCCACTTT.

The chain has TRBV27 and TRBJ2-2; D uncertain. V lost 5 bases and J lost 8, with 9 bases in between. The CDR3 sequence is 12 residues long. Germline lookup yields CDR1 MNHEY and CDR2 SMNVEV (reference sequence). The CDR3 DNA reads TGTGCCAGCAGTCATGTGGTTGGGGAGCTGTTTTTT. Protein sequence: CASSHVVGELFF.

This CDR3 is CASRRGTANQPQHF. The CDR3, as DNA: TGTGCCAGCAGGCGAGGGACAGCCAATCAGCCCCAGCATTTT. The V gene is TRBV6-5, the J gene TRBJ1-5, with 7 bases lining up with TRBD1. CDR1 and CDR2 from the germline V gene are MNHEY and SVGAGI. V was clipped by 6 bases and J by 3 bases; unmatched bases: 5. This CDR3 contains 14 residues.

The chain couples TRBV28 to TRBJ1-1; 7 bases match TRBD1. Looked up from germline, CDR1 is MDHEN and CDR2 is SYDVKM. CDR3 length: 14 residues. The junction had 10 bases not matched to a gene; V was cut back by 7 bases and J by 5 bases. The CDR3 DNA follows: TGTGCCAGCACCTGGGACAGTCGTGAGACTGAAGCTTTCTTT. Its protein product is CASTWDSRETEAFF.

CDR3 nucleotide sequence: TGTGCCAGCAGTTCAGGGAAGAACACTGAAGCTTTCTTT. The encoded protein is CASSSGKNTEAFF. The J gene is TRBJ1-1, the V gene TRBV3-1 (or the pseudogene TRBV3-2); tentative D call: TRBD1 (5 bases). Trimming took off 6 bases at V and 1 base at J, with 9 bases between the two ends. The CDR3 sequence is 13 residues long. The germline V gene encodes CDR1 LGHDT and CDR2 YNNKEL (reference sequence).

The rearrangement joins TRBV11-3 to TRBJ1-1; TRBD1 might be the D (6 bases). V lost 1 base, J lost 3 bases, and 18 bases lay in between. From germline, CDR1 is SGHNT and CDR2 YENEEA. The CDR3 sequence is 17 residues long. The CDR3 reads CASSLVCGGATDTEAFF. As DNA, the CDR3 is TGTGCCAGCAGCTTAGTGTGTGGGGGGGCGACGGACACTGAAGCTTTCTTT.

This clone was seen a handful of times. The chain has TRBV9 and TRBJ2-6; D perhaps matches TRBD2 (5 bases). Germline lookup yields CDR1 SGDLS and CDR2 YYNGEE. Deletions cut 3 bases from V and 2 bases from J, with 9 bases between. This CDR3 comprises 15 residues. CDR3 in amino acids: CASSERVAGANVLTF. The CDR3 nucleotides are TGTGCCAGCAGCGAGAGGGTAGCTGGGGCCAACGTCCTGACTTTC.

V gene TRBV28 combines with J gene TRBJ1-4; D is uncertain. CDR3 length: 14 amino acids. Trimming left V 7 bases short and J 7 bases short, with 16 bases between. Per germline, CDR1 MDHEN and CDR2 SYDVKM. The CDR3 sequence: CASTSRAVSEKLFF. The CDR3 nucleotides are TGTGCCAGCACTTCCCGGGCAGTAAGTGAAAAACTGTTTTTT.

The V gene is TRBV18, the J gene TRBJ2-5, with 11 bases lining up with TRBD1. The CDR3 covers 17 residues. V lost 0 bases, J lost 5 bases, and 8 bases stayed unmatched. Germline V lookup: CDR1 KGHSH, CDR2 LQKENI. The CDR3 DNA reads TGTGCCAGCTCACCACCCGATCGGACAGGGGGCGTTGAGACCCAGTACTTC. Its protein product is CASSPPDRTGGVETQYF.

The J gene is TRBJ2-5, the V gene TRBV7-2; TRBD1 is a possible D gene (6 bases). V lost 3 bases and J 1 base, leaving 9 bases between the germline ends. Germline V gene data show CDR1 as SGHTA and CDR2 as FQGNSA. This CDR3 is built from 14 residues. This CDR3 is CASSFLGGQETQYF. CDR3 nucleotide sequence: TGTGCCAGCAGCTTCCTAGGGGGCCAAGAGACCCAGTACTTC. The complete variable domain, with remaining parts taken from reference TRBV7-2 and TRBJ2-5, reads GAGVSQSPSNKVTEKGKDVELRCDPISGHTALYWYRQSLGQGLEFLIYFQGNSAPDKSGLPSDRFSAERTGGSVSTLTIQRTQQEDSAVYLCASSFLGGQETQYFGPGTRLLVL.

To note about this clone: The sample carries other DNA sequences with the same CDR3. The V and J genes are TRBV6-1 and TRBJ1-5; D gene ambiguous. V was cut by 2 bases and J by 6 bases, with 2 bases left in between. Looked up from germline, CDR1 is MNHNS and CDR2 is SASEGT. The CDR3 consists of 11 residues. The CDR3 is CASSEFQPQHF. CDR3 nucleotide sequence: TGTGCCAGCAGTGAATTTCAGCCCCAGCATTTT.

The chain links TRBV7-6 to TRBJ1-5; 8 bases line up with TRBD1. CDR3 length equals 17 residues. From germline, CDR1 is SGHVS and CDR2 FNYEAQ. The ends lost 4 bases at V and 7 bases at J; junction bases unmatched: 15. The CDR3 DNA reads TGTGCCAGCAGCTCGGCGGCTGGGGGCTCAGGGGGCCAGCCCCAGCATTTT. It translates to CASSSAAGGSGGQPQHF.

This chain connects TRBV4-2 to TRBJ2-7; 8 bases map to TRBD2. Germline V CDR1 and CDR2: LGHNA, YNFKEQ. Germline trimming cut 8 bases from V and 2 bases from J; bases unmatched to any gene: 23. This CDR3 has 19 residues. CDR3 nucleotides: TGTGCCAGCGCCCTGGGGGGGCGGGGGGCCCAACACGGAACCTACGAGCAGTACTTC. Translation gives CASALGGRGAQHGTYEQYF.

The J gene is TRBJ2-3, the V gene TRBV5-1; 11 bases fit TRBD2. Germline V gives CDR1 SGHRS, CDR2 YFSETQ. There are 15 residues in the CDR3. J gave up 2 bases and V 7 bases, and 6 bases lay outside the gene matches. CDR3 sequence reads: CASRSLAGATDTQYF. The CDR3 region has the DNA TGCGCCAGCCGCTCACTAGCGGGAGCCACAGATACGCAGTATTTT.